These T cell receptor beta chains were read from a single sample in a study of CD8+CD57+ T cells in acquired aplastic anemia. From the reads, TCRdb called clonotypes with MiXCR, one entry per CDR3 protein. The sample records about 270,000 distinct CDR3 sequences, about 80% being singletons. Material: sorted CD4+, CD8+, or CD8+CD57+ T cells (not recorded which) from PBMCs. These receptors all stem from a human donor with aplastic anemia. Both conserved end residues are part of each CDR3. The D gene is left open where the match is weak. Clone size appears in some rows only: once, few, many, or a class for an expanded clone.

D: .; J: TRBJ2-3; size: .; V: TRBV11-3; DNA: TGTGCCAGCAGCGTAGATCCGGATACGCAGTATTTT; CDR3: CASSVDPDTQYF
D: .; J: TRBJ2-3; size: .; V: TRBV11-2; DNA: TGTGCCAGCAGACTGACAGGAGGAAATCACACAGATACGCAGTATTTT; CDR3: CASRLTGGNHTDTQYF
D: .; J: TRBJ2-7; size: .; V: TRBV7-2; DNA: TGTGCCAGCAGCTTGGGGAGAGGGCTCGATAAGCAGTACTTC; CDR3: CASSLGRGLDKQYF
D: .; J: TRBJ2-5; size: .; V: TRBV7-9; DNA: TGTGCCAGCAGCTTAGGCAGCGAGGAGCTGGTTCTTTGCTTC; CDR3: CASSLGSEELVLCF
D: TRBD1; J: TRBJ2-5; size: .; V: TRBV7-9; DNA: TGTGCCAGCGGGACCCTGGGACAGGGGGTAGGAGAGACCCAGTACTTC; CDR3: CASGTLGQGVGETQYF
D: TRBD2; J: TRBJ2-1; size: few; V: TRBV11-3; DNA: TGTGCCAGCAGCTTTCATCTGAGCGGGGGGAGCGATGAGCAGTTCTTC; CDR3: CASSFHLSGGSDEQFF
D: TRBD2; J: TRBJ2-3; size: few; V: TRBV24-1; DNA: TGTGCCAGCAAAATCTTCGGGGGGGGGAGCACAGATACGCAGTATTTT; CDR3: CASKIFGGGSTDTQYF
D: .; J: TRBJ2-3; size: once; V: TRBV7-2; DNA: TGTGCCAGCAGCGACCAAAGGTTCACAGATACGCAGTATTTT; CDR3: CASSDQRFTDTQYF
D: .; J: TRBJ2-5; size: .; V: TRBV9; DNA: TGTGCCGGCGAAGGGGCTGGGAACACCCAGTACTTC; CDR3: CAGEGAGNTQYF
D: .; J: TRBJ2-3; size: .; V: TRBV9; DNA: TGTGCCAGTAGCGTAGGGTCAGATACGCCCAATTTT; CDR3: CASSVGSDTPNF
D: TRBD2; J: TRBJ2-3; size: .; V: TRBV25-1; DNA: TGTGCCAGCAGTGAATTTACCGTCGGGGAGGGCTTGGTAACAGATACGCAGTATTTT; CDR3: CASSEFTVGEGLVTDTQYF
D: TRBD2; J: TRBJ2-3; size: .; V: TRBV2; DNA: TGTGCCAGCAGGGTAGCGGGAGGTCATACGCCGCAGTATTTT; CDR3: CASRVAGGHTPQYF
D: TRBD1; J: TRBJ2-3; size: .; V: TRBV15; DNA: TGTGCCACCAGCAGGGACAGGGAGCCAGAGACGCAGTATTTC; CDR3: CATSRDREPETQYF
D: TRBD1; J: TRBJ1-2; size: once; V: TRBV5-5; DNA: TGTGCCAGCAGCTTGGATCAGGACGGGACAGCCGACTATGGCTACACCTTC; CDR3: CASSLDQDGTADYGYTF
D: TRBD1; J: TRBJ1-1; size: few; V: TRBV9; DNA: TGTGCCAGCAGCGTAGGGGGACAGAGCACAGCTACGCCTTTCTTT; CDR3: CASSVGGQSTATPFF
D: .; J: TRBJ1-4; size: many; V: TRBV7-2; DNA: TGTGCCAGCAGCTTAGTGAGGGAAAGGGGTGAAAAACTGTTTTTT; CDR3: CASSLVRERGEKLFF
D: TRBD1; J: TRBJ1-5; size: .; V: TRBV11-3; DNA: TGTGCCAGCAGCTTAGTCCTGACAGGGTTTCAGCCCCAGCATTTT; CDR3: CASSLVLTGFQPQHF
D: .; J: TRBJ1-2; size: .; V: TRBV7-9; DNA: .; CDR3: CASSPTGLAQYFGTF
D: .; J: TRBJ2-3; size: .; V: TRBV9; DNA: TGTGCCAGCGGAGGAGCTGGGAACAGTCAGTACTTCGAGTATTTT; CDR3: CASGGAGNSQYFEYF
D: .; J: TRBJ2-3; size: few; V: TRBV7-9; DNA: TGTGCCAGCAGCTCCGTCTCCCAGGGGGGACTGTACCAATTT; CDR3: CASSSVSQGGLYQF
D: .; J: TRBJ2-1; size: .; V: TRBV5-1; DNA: TGCGCCAGCAGCTTCCAGACAGGTGGGGGGAGCGATGAGCAGTTCTTC; CDR3: CASSFQTGGGSDEQFF
D: TRBD1; J: TRBJ2-5; size: .; V: TRBV29-1; DNA: TGCAGCGTTGATATGGGACAGGGGCAAGAGACCCAGTACTTC; CDR3: CSVDMGQGQETQYF